Below, one TCR beta chain is given with its context. Its matching antigen is unknown. The donors formed part of the approximately 120-subject validation cohort, distinct from the roughly 630-subject first cohort. Using immunoSEQ multiplex PCR, the repertoire was profiled, and TCRdb retains in-frame clones only, with some absent. The sample has just under 150,000 clones, approximately 90% seen once; the top ten hold under 5%. The sample comes from a study of cytomegalovirus exposure and HLA in healthy donors. Study-level points and caveats: Some TCR beta chains (roughly 160 of them) were listed as cytomegalovirus-associated. Usually a TCR sequence was rare, but some public TCRs were found in many donors. It was reportedly the case that the classifier diagnosed cytomegalovirus status with high specificity and sensitivity.

This CDR3 spans 15 amino acids. Germline values: CDR1 PRHDT, CDR2 FYEKMQ (reference sequence). V gave up 3 bases and J gave up 0 bases, with 11 bases separating them. This clonotype originated in a man in his late teens or twenties in good health and CMV-seropositive. What was sequenced was PBMCs. This rearrangement joins TRBV13 to TRBJ1-1; maybe TRBD1 (5 bases). CDR3 residues: CASSFNRLMNTEAFF. The DNA for the CDR3 is TGTGCCAGCAGCTTTAACAGGTTGATGAACACTGAAGCTTTCTTT.